This T cell receptor (beta chain) was found in a study of T cells in Graves' hyperthyroidism and ophthalmopathy (dated by TCRdb to the late 2010s). Notes on the research overall: Peripheral blood was collected at initial diagnosis, before any treatment. TCR V-J signatures able to tell the groups apart were searched for in a discovery cohort of approximately 95 patients, of whom more than 40 had Graves' ophthalmopathy and around 56 had stable Graves' hyperthyroidism. Whether ophthalmopathy could be predicted prospectively was tested in an independent validation cohort made up of 18 to 20 hyperthyroidism patients plus 17 patients who later progressed to ophthalmopathy. The 80 to 100 discovery patients were randomly divided into training and test sets at a 7:3 ratio. Thyroid tissue and blood T-cell repertoires from about 6 Graves' hyperthyroidism patients were also compared in the study. Following sampling, methimazole starting at 30 mg daily was given to hyperthyroidism patients, and high-dose intravenous methylprednisolone was given to ophthalmopathy patients. TCR Vbeta CDR3 sequencing of fewer than 150 peripheral blood samples (approximately 44 ophthalmopathy, 75 or so hyperthyroidism and approximately 17 progressor patients) is reported in the paper. The study at large found these results: Blood samples also contained most of the expanded thyroid clonotypes (frequency above 0.001), which suggests that blood repertoires may reflect thyroid immune responses. In cross-validation, a model built on a 13 V-J signature told ophthalmopathy apart from stable hyperthyroidism with about 90% sensitivity and around 83% specificity, and in testing the same model reached 80%/75%. During validation, the model predicted progression to ophthalmopathy a median of about 6.5 months ahead of onset, with 70.59% sensitivity and 72% to 80% specificity. Sample size was not statistically predetermined, and investigators were not blinded to group allocation.

Amplification of TCR beta CDR3 regions was carried out from RNA transcripts. For the first round of RT-PCR on the TCR CDR3, the HTBI primer set was used together with the Qiagen OneStep RT-PCR kit. Libraries were constructed in a second round of multiplex PCR, after which size selection and purification were carried out. The libraries were sequenced on an Illumina HiSeq2000 using paired-end 100 bp reads. The paper's processing steps were these. SOAPnuke was used to process the raw data, removing reads that contained adapters or uncalled bases, had a mean Phred below 15, or lacked an exact match to the constant primer or identifier. COPE v1.2.5 was used to merge the high-quality paired reads, and each unique nucleotide sequence was defined as a clonotype. MiTCR v1.1 was used to align the clonotypes against IMGT TRBV, TRBD and TRBJ reference segments. The analysis included only V-J combinations with a frequency above 0.0001, which together covered about 99% of the repertoires. The TCS score was defined as F50 (clonal expansion) divided by E x V (chaos), with BLOSUM62-based TCRdist calculated between CDR3 peptides within each V-J. Welch's t-statistics and random forest reduced some 510 V-J features to roughly 13, which were used in a naive Bayes classifier (R e1071). The raw public reads went through TCRdb reprocessing: fastp at Q25, MiXCR clone calling, in-frame beta chains kept. Every entry covers one CDR3 protein and lists the most common genes and DNA from its rows. TCRdb's processing, not the authors', yielded these V and J calls. The sample records approximately 640,000 distinct CDR3 sequences, 15% to 20% of which are singletons. The ten largest clones add up to about 3.8% of the sample.

Compared with germline, V lacks 2 bases and J lacks 9 bases; bases without a gene match: 6. Looking up the germline V gene yields CDR1 MNHEY and CDR2 SVGEGT. The CDR3 starts with the cysteine, ends with the phenylalanine, and has 13 residues. The only DNA kept is the CDR3, 39 bases in frame from the first base. This clonotype was seen ten or more times. Its antigen has not been determined. The input lacks base qualities; no much larger clone sits a single base away. A patient counted as having stable Graves' hyperthyroidism if no progression to ophthalmopathy occurred over 18 months of follow-up. Hyperthyroidism patients were aged 18 to 65 years and newly diagnosed, with disease duration of less than 2 months. Any patient with an uncontrolled infection, another autoimmune disease, pregnancy or lactation was excluded. Diagnoses relied on clinical symptoms, serum thyroxine and TRAb, thyroid ultrasound and orbital computed tomography. Ficoll-Paque density gradient centrifugation was used to isolate PBMCs from about 9.4 ml of fresh peripheral blood. Trizol reagent was used to extract total RNA, and RNA quality was then checked on an Agilent 2100 Bioanalyzer.

This receptor was obtained from a woman in her thirties with Graves' hyperthyroidism. Sequencing used blood. Recombination joined TRBV6-2 or TRBV6-3 with TRBJ1-1, and TRBD1 matches 7 of the central bases. The nucleotide sequence is TGTGCCAGCAGTTACCCGGGACAGATCCAAGCTTTCTTT. This encodes CASSYPGQIQAFF.